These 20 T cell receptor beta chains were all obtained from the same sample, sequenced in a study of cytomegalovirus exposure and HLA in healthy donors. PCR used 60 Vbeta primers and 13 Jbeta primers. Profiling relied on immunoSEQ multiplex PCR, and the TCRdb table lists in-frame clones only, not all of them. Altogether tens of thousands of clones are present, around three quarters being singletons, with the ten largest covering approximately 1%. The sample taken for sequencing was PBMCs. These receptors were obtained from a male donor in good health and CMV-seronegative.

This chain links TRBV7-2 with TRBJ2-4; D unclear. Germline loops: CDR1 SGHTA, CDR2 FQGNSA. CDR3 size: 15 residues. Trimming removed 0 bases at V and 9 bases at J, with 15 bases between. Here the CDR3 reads CASSLALSTFGIQYF. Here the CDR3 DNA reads TGTGCCAGCAGCTTAGCCCTTAGTACCTTTGGCATTCAGTACTTC.

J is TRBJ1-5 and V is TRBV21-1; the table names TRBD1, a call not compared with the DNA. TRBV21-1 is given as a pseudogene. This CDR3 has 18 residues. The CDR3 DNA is TGTGCCAGCAGCGGACAGGGGGCATCTGGGAGTGGTTATCAGCCCCAGCATTTT. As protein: CASSGQGASGSGYQPQHF.

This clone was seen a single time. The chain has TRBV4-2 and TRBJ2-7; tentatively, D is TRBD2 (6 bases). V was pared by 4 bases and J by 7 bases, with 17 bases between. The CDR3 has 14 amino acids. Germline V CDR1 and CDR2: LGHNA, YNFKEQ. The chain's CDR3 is CASSLIARDVEQYF. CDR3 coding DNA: TGTGCCAGCAGCCTCATCGCGCGGGACGTGGAGCAGTACTTC.

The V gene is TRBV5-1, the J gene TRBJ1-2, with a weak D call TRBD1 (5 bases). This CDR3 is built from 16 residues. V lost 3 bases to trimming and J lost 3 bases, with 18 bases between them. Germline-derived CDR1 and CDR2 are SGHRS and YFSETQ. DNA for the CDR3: TGCGCCAGCAGCTGGGGGGTCAGCGGGCAGGACTATGGCTACACCTTC. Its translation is CASSWGVSGQDYGYTF. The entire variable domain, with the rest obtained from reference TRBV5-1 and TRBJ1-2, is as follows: KAGVTQTPRYLIKTRGQQVTLSCSPISGHRSVSWYQQTPGQGLQFLFEYFSETQRNKGNFPGRFSGRQFSNSRSEMNVSTLELGDSALYLCASSWGVSGQDYGYTFGSGTRLTVV.

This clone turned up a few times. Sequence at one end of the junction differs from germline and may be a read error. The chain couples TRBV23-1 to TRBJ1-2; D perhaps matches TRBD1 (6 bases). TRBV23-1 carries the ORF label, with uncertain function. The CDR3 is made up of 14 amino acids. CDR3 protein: CASSHSGTRNGYPF. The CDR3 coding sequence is TGCGCCAGCAGTCATTCCGGGACACGAAATGGCTACCCCTTC.

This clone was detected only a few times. The CDR3 loop is CASSPTSFTDTQYF. The CDR3, as DNA: TGTGCCAGCAGTCCGACTAGTTTCACAGATACGCAGTATTTT. The chain joins TRBV27 to TRBJ2-3, with D perhaps TRBD2 (6 bases). The V gene's germline CDR1 is MNHEY and CDR2 SMNVEV (reference sequence). V was pared by 5 bases and J by 2 bases, with 11 bases between. The CDR3 spans 14 residues.

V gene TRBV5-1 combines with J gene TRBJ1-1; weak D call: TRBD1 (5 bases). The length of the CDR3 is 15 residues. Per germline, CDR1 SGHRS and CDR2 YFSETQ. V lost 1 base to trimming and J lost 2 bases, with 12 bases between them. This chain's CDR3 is CASSLISGLNTEAFF. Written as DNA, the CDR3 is TGCGCCAGCAGCTTGATATCGGGACTTAACACTGAAGCTTTCTTT.

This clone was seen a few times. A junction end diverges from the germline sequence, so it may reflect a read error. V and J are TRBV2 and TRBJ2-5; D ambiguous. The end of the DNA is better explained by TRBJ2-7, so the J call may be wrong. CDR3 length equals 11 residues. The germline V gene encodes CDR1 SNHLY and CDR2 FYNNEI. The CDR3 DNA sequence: TGTGCCAGCAGGGAAGCCTACGAGCAGTACTTC. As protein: CASREAYEQYF.

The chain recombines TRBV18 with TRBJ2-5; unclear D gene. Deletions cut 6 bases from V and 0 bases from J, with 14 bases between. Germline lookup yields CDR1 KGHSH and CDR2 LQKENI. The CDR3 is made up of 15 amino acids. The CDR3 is CASSRNTANQETQYF. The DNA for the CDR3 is TGTGCCAGCTCCCGCAATACAGCTAACCAAGAGACCCAGTACTTC.

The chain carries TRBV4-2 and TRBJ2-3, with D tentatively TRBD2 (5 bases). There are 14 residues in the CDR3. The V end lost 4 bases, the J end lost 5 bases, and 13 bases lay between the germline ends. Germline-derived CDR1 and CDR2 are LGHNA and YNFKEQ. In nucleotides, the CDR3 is TGTGCCAGCAGCCCGCGGAGGACTTTAGATACGCAGTATTTT. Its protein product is CASSPRRTLDTQYF.

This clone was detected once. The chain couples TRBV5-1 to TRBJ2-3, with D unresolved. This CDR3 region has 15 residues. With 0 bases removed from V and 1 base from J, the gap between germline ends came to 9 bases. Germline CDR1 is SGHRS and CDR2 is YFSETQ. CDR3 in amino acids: CASSLEYTGTDTQYF. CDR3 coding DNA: TGCGCCAGCAGCTTGGAGTATACGGGCACAGATACGCAGTATTTT.

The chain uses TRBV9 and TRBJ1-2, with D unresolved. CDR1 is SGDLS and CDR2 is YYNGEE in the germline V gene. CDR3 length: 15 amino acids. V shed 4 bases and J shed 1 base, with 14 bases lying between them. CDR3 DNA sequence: TGTGCCAGCAGCACGGGAGGGAAGGGTAACTATGGCTACACCTTC. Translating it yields CASSTGGKGNYGYTF.

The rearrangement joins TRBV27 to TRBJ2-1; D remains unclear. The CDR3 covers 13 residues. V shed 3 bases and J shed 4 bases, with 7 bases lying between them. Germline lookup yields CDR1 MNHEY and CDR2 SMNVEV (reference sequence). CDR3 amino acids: CASSLRGYNEQFF. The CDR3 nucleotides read TGTGCCAGCAGTTTGCGCGGATACAATGAGCAGTTCTTC.

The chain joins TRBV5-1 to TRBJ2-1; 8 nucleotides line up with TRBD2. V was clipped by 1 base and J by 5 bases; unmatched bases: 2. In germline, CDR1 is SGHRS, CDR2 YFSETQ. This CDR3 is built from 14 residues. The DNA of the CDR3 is TGCGCCAGCAGCTTGATTAGCGGGGACAATGAGCAGTTCTTC. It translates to CASSLISGDNEQFF.

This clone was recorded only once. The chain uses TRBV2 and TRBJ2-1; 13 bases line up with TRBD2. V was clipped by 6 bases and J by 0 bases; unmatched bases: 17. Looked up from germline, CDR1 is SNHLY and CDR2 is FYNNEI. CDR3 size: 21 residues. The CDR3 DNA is TGTGCCAGCAGCGAACGGGTGACTAGCGGGGGGTGGGCCCTCTCCTACAATGAGCAGTTCTTC. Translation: CASSERVTSGGWALSYNEQFF.

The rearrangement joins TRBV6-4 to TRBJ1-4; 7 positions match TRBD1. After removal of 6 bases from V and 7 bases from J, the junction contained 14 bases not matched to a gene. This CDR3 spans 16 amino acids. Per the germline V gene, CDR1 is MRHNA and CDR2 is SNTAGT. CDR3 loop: CASRVTSGTEGEKLFF. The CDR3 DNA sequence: TGTGCCAGCAGGGTTACATCCGGGACAGAAGGTGAAAAACTGTTTTTT.

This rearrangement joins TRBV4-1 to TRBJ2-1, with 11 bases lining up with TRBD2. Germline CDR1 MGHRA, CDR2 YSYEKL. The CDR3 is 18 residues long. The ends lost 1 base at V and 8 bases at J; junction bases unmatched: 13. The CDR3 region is CASSQGSPGLAARDEQFF. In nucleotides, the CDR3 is TGCGCCAGCAGCCAAGGTTCCCCGGGACTAGCGGCACGCGATGAGCAGTTCTTC.

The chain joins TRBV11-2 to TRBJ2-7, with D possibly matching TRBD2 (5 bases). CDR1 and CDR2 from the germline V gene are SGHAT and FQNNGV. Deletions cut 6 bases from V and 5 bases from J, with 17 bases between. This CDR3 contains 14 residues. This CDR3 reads CASSPGVPIDEQYF. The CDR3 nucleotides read TGTGCCAGCAGTCCCGGGGTACCGATCGACGAGCAGTACTTC.

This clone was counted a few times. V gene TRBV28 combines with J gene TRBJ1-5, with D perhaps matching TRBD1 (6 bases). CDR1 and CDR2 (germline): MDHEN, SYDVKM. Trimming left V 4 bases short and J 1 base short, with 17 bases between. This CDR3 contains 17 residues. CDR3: CASSSLTGAKSNQPQHF. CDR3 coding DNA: TGTGCCAGCAGTTCCCTGACAGGAGCAAAAAGCAATCAGCCCCAGCATTTT.

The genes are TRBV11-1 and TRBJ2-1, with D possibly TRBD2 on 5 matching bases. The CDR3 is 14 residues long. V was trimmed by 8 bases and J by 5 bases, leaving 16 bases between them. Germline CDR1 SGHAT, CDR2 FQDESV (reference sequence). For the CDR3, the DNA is TGTGCCAGCGGGCTGGGGAGCTGGGACAATGAGCAGTTCTTC. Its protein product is CASGLGSWDNEQFF. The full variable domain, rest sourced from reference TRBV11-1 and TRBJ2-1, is EAEVAQSPRYKITEKSQAVAFWCDPISGHATLYWYRQILGQGPELLVQFQDESVVDDSQLPKDRFSAERLKGVDSTLKIQPAELGDSAMYLCASGLGSWDNEQFFGPGTRLTVL.